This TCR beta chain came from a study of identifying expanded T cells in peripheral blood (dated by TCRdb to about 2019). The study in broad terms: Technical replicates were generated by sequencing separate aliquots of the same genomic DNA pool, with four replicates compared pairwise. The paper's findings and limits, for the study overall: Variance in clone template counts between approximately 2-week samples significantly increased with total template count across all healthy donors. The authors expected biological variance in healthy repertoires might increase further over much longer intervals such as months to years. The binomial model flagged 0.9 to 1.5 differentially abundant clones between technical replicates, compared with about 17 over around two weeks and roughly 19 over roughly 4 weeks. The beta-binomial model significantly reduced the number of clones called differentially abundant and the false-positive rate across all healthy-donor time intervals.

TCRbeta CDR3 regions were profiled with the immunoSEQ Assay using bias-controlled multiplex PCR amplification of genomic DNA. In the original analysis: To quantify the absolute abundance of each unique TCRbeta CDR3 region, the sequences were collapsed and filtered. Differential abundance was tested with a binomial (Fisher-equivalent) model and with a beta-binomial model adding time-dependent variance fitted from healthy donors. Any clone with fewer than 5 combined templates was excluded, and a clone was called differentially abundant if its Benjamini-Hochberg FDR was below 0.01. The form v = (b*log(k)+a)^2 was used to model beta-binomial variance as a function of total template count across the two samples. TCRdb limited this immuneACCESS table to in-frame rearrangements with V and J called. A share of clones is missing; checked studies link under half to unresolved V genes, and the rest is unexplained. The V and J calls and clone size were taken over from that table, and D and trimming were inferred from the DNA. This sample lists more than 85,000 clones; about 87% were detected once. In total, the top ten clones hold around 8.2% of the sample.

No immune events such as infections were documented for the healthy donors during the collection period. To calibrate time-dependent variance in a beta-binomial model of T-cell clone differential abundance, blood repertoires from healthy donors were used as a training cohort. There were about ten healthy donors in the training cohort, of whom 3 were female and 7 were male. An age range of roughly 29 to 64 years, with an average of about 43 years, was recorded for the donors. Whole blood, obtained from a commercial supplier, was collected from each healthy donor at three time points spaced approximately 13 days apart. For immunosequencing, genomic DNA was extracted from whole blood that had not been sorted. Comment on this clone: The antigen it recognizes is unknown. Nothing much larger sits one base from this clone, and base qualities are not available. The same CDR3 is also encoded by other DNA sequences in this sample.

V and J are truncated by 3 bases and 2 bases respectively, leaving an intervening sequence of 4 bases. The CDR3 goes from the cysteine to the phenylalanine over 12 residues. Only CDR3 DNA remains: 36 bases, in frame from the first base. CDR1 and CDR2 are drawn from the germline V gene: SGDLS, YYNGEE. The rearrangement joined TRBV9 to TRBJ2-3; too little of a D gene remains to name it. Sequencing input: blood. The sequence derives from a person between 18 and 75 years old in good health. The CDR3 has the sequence CASSEFTDTQYF. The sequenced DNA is TGTGCCAGCAGCGAGTTCACAGATACGCAGTATTTT.